One TCR beta chain is described in this entry. What it binds is not known. The treatment: roughly 10-day PBMC culture with coronavirus spike peptide pools or control peptides (ViraFEST assay). The germline V and J ends were trimmed by 5 bases and 6 bases, with 11 bases remaining between them. The CDR3 length is 12 residues. Germline values: CDR1 SGHTA, CDR2 FQGTGA. The data originate from a study of vaccination and CD4 T cells after COVID-19. Cultured CD4+ T cell DNA underwent sequencing with the Oncomine TCR Beta short-read assay. Via MiXCR, TCRdb re-called the PCR reads, giving one row per CDR3 protein. In the table there are more than 12,000 distinct CDR3 sequences, 52% of which are singletons.

The receptor was derived from a human donor who had recovered from COVID-19. Sample: CD4+ T cells from blood, cultured in vitro. This chain links TRBV7-3 with TRBJ2-7; possible D gene TRBD1, 5 bases. The CDR3 sequence: CASSPQGGEQYF. The CDR3 DNA is TGTGCCAGCAGCCCTCAGGGCGGCGAGCAGTACTTC.